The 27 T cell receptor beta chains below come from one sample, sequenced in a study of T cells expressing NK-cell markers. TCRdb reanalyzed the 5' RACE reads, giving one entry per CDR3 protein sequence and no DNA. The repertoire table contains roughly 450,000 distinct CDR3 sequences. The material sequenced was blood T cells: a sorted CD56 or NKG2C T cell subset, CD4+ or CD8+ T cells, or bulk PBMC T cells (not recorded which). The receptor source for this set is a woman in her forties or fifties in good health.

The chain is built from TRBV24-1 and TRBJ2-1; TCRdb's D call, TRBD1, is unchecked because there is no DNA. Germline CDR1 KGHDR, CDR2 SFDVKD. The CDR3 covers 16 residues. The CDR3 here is CATSDVQGAILDEQFF.

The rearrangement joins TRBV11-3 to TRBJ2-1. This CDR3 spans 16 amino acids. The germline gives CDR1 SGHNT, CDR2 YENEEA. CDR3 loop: CASSLDLAKEYNEQFF.

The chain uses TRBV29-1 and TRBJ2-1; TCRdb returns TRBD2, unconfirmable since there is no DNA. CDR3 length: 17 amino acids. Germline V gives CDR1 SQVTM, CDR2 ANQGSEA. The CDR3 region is CSVEFWASGVSYNEQFF.

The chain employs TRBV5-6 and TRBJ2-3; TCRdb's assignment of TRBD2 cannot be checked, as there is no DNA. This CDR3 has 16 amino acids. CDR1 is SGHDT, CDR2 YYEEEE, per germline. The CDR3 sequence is CASSLGLAGRGDTQYF. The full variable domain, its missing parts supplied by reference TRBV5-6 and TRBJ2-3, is DAGVTQSPTHLIKTRGQQVTLRCSPKSGHDTVSWYQQALGQGPQFIFQYYEEEERQRGNFPDRFSGHQFPNYSSELNVNALLLGDSALYLCASSLGLAGRGDTQYFGPGTRLTVL.

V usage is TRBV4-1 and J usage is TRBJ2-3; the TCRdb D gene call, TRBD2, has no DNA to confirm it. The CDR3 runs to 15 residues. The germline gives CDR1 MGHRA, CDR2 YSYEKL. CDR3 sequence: CASSQDRAGTDTQYF.

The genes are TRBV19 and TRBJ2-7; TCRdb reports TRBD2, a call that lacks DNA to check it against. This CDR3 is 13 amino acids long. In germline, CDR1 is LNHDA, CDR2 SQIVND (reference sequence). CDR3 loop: CASSRDLSYEQYF. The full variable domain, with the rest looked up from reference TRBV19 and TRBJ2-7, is DGGITQSPKYLFRKEGQNVTLSCEQNLNHDAMYWYRQDPGQGLRLIYYSQIVNDFQKGDIAEGYSVSREKKESFPLTVTSAQKNPTAFYLCASSRDLSYEQYFGPGTRLTVT.

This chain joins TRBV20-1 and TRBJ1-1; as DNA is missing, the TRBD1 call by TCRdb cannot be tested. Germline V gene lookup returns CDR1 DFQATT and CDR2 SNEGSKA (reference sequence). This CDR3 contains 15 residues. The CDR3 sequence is CSARAPDRHLTEAFF.

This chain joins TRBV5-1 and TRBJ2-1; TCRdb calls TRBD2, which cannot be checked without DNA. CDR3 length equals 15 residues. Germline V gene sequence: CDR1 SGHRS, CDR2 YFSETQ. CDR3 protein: CASSLADGLVYEQFF. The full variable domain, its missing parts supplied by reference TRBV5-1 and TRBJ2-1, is KAGVTQTPRYLIKTRGQQVTLSCSPISGHRSVSWYQQTPGQGLQFLFEYFSETQRNKGNFPGRFSGRQFSNSRSEMNVSTLELGDSALYLCASSLADGLVYEQFFGPGTRLTVL.

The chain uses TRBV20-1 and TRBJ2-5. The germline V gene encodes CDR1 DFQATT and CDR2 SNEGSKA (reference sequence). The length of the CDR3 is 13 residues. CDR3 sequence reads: CSASLLRGETQYF.

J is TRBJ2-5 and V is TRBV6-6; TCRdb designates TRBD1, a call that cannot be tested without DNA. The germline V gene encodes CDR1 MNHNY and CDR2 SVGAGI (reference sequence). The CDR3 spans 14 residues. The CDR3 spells CASSYPGQKETQYF.

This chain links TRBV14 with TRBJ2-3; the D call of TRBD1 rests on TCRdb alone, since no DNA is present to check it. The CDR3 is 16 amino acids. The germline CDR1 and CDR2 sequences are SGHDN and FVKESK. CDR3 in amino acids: CASSHRTVLLGDTQYF.

CDR3 sequence: CASSQPEKLAGGTDTQYF. This chain uses TRBV4-1 with TRBJ2-3; the TRBD2 assignment by TCRdb is unverifiable without DNA. Germline-derived CDR1 and CDR2 are MGHRA and YSYEKL. CDR3 length: 18 amino acids.

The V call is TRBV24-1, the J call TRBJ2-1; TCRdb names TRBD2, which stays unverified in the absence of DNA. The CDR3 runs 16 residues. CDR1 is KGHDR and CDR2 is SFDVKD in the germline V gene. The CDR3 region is CATSEPGTSAGNEQFF.

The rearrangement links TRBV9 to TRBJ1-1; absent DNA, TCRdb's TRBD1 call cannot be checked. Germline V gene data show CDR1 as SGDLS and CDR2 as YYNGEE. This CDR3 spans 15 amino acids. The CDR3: CASSLQGILDTEAFF.

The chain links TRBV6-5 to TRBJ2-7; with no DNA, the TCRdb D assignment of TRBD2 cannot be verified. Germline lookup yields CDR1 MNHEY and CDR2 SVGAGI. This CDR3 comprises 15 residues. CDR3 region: CASSYRLAGAYEQYF.

CDR3 amino acids: CASSVLGGYSGSNRETQYF. The chain combines TRBV9 with TRBJ2-5; the D gene TCRdb calls, TRBD2, cannot be checked with no DNA. The CDR3 contains 19 residues. Germline CDR1 and CDR2: SGDLS and YYNGEE.

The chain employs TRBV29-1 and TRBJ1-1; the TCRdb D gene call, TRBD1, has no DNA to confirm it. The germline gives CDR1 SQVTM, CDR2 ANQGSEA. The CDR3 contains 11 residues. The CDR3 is CSVHEAGGAFF.

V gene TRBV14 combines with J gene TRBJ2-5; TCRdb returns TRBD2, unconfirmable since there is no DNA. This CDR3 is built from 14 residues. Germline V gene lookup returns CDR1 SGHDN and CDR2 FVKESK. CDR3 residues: CASSRPGTRGTQYF.

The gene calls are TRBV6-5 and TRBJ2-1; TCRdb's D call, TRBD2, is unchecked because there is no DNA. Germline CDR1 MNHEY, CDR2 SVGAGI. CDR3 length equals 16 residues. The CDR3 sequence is CASSYLGLVGYNEQFF.

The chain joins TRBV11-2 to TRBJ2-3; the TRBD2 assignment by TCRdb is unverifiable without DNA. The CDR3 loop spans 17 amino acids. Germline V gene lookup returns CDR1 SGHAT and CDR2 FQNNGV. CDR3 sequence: CASSLPGLAGGSDTQYF.

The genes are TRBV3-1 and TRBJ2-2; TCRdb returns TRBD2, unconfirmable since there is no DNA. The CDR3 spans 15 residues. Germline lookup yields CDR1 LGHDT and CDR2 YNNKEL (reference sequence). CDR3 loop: CASHPSGRVGGELFF.

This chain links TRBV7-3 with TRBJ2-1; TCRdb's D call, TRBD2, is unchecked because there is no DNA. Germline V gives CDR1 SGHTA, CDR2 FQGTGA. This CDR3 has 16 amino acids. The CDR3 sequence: CASSLRPSGGYNEQFF.

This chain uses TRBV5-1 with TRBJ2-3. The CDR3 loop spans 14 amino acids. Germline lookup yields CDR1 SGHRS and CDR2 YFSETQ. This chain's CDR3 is CASNLGDLQDTQYF.

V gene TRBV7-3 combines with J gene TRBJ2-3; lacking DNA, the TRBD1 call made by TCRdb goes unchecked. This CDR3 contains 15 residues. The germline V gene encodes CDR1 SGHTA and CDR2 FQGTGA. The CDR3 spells CASSSLTDSTDTQYF.

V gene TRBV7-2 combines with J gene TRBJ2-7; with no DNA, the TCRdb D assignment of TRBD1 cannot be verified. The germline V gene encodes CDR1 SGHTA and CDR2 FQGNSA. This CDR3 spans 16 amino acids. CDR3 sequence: CASSQLRDRVSTEQYF. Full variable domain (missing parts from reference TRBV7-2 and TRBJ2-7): GAGVSQSPSNKVTEKGKDVELRCDPISGHTALYWYRQSLGQGLEFLIYFQGNSAPDKSGLPSDRFSAERTGGSVSTLTIQRTQQEDSAVYLCASSQLRDRVSTEQYFGPGTRLTVT.

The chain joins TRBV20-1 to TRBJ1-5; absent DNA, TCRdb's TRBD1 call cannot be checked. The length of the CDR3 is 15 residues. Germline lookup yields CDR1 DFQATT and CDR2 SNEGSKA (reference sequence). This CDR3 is CSAVLGGYSNQPQHF.

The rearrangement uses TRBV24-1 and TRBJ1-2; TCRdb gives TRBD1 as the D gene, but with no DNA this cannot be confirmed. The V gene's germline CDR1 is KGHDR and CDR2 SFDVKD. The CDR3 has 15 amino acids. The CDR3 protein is CATSAAGDPVYGYTF.